This TCR beta chain was documented in a study of blood T cell repertoires in COVID-19. Study as a whole: Researchers got acute and convalescent COVID-19 samples from the United States, Italy and Spain. PBMCs, B-cell-depleted T cells, or T cells were the source of the cDNA or gDNA that made up the material.

Authors' methods: Amplification of reference gene primers was used by the study to estimate nucleated cell counts. Sequenced by immunoSEQ multiplex PCR; TCRdb stores in-frame clones only, minus some. The DNA gave D and trimming, while V, J and clone size come from that table. The sample has under 20,000 clones, 91% seen once; the top ten hold 6% to 8%. Germline lookup yields CDR1 SEHNR and CDR2 FQNEAQ (reference sequence). The CDR3 runs to 16 residues. V was cut by 5 bases and J by 2 bases, with 18 bases left in between. Sequencing used peripheral blood. The chain uses TRBV7-9 and TRBJ2-5, with D perhaps TRBD2 (5 bases). The TCR sequence derives from a human donor in a cohort sampled during active COVID-19. The DNA for the CDR3 is TGTGCCAGCAGCGCACCTAGAGCGGTAGTACAAGAGACCCAGTACTTC. Protein: CASSAPRAVVQETQYF.